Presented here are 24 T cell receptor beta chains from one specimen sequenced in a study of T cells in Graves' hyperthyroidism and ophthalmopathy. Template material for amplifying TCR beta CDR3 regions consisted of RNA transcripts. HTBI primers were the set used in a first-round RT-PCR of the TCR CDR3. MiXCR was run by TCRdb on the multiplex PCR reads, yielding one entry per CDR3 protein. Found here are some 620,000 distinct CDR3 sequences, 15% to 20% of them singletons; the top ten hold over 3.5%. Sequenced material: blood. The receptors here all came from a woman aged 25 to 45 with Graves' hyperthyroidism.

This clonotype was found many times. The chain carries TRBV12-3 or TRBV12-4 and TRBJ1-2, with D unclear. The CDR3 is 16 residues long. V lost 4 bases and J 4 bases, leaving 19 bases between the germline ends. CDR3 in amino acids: CASSSGRPELFYGYTF. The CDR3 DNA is TGTGCCAGCAGTTCCGGGAGACCCGAACTTTTCTATGGCTACACCTTC.

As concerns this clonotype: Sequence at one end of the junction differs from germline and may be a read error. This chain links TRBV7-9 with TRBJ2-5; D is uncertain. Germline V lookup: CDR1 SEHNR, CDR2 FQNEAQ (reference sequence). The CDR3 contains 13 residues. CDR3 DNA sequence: TGTGCCAGCAGCGAAAGCATCCAAGAGACCCGGTACTTC. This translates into CASSESIQETRYF.

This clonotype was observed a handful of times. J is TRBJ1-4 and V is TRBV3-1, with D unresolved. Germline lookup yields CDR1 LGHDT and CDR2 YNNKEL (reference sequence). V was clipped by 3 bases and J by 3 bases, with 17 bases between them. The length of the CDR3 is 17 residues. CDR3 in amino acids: CASSHPFRLTPNEKLFF. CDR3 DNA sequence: TGTGCCAGCAGCCATCCTTTCCGCCTCACCCCTAATGAAAAACTGTTTTTT.

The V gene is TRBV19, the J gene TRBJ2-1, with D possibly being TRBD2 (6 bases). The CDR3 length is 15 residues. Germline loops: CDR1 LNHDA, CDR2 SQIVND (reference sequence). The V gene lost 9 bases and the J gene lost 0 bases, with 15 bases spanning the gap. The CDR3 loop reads CASHVAGSSYNEQFF. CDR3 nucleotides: TGTGCCAGCCACGTGGCCGGGAGCTCCTACAATGAGCAGTTCTTC.

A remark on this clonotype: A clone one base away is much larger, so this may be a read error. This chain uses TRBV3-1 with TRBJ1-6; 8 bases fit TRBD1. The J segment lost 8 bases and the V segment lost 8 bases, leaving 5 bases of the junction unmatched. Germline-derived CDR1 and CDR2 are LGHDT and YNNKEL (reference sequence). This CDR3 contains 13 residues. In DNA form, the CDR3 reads TGTGCCAGCGAGTGCAGGGGGCATTCACCCCTCCACTTT. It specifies CASECRGHSPLHF.

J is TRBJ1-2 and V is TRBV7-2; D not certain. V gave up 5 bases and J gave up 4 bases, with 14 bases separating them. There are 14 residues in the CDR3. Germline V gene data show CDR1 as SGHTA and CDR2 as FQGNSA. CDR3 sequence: CASSPILGAYGYTF. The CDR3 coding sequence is TGTGCCAGCAGCCCTATCCTCGGAGCCTATGGCTACACCTTC.

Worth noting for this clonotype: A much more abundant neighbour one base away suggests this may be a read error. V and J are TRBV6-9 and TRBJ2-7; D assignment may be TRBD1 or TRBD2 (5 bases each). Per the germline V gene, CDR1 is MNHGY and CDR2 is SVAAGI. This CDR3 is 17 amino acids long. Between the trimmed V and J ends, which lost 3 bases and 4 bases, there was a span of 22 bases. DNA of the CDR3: TGTGCCAGCAGTTACTGCGCGGGTGACAGTTTAATGTACGAGCAGTACTTC. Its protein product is CASSYCAGDSLMYEQYF.

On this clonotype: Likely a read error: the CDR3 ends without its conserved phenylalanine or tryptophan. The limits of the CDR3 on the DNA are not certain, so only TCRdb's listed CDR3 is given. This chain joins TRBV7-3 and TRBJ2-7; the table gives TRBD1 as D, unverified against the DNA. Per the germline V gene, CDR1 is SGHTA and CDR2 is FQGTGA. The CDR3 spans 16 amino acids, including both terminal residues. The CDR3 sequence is CASSLGGTGSSYEEYL.

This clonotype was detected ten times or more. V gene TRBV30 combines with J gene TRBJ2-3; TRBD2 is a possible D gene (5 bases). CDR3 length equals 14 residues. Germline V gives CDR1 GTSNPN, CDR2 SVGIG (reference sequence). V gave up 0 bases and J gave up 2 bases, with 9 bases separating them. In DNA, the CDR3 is TGTGCCTGGAGTGTGAGGGCCTCCACAGATACGCAGTATTTT. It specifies CAWSVRASTDTQYF.

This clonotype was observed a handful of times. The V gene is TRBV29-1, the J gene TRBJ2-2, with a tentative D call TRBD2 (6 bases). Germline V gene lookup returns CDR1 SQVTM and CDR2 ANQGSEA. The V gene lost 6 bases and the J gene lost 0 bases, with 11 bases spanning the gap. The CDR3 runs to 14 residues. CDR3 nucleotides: TGCAGCGTCTCTAGCGCTTCGAACACCGGGGAGCTGTTTTTT. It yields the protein CSVSSASNTGELFF.

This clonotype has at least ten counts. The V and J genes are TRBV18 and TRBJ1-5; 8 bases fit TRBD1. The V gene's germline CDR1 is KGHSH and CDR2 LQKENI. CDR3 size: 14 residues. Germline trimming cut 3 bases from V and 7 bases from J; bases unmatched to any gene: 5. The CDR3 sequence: CASSPGQELQPQHF. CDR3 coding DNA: TGTGCCAGCTCACCGGGACAGGAGTTGCAGCCCCAGCATTTT.

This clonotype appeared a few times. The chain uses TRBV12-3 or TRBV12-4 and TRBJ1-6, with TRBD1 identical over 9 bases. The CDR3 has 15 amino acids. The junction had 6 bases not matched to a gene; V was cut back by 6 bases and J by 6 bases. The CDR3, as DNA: TGTGCCAGCAGCGCGCGGGACAGGGCTAATTCACCCCTCCACTTT. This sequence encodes CASSARDRANSPLHF.

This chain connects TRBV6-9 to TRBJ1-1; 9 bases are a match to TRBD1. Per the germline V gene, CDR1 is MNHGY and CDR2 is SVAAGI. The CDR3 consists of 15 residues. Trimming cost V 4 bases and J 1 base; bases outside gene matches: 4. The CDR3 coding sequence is TGTGCCAGCAGTTCTCAGGACAGGGGGAACACTGAAGCTTTCTTT. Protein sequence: CASSSQDRGNTEAFF.

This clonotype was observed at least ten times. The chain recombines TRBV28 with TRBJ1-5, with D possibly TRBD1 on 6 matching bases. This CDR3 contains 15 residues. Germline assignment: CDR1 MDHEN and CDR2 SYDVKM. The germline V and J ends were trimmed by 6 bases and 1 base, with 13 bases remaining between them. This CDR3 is CASRPGAWSNQPQHF. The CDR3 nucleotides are TGTGCCAGCAGACCAGGGGCTTGGAGCAATCAGCCCCAGCATTTT.

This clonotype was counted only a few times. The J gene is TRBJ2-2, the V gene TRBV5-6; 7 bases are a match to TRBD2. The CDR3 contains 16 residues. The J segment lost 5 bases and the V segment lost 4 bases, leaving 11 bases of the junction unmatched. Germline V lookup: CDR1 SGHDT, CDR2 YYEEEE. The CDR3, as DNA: TGTGCCAGCAGCCCGCTGGGGGGTAGCGGGACCGGGGAGCTGTTTTTT. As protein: CASSPLGGSGTGELFF.

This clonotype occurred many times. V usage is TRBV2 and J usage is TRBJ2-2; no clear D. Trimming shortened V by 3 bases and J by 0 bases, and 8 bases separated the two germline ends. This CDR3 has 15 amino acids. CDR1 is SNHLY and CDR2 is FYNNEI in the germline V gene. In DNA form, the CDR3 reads TGTGCCAGCAGTGATAGGCTACCGAACACCGGGGAGCTGTTTTTT. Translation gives CASSDRLPNTGELFF.

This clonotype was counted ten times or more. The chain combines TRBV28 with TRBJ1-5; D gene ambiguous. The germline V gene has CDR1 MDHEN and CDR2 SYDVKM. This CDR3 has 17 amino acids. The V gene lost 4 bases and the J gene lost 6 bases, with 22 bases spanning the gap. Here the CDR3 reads CASSSKPSGFAGQPQHF. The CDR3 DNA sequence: TGTGCCAGCAGTTCCAAGCCGTCGGGGTTTGCTGGTCAGCCCCAGCATTTT.

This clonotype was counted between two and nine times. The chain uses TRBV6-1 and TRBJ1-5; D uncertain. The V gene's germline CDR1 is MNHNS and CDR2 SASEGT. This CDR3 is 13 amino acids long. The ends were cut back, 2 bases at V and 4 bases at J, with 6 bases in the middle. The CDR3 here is CASSEWRNQPQHF. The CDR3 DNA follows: TGTGCCAGCAGTGAATGGAGGAATCAGCCCCAGCATTTT.

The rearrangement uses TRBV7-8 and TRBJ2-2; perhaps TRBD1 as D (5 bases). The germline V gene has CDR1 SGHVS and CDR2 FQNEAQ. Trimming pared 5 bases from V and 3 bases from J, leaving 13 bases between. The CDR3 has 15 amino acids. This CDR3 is CASSLDRRDTGELFF. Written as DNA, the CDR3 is TGTGCCAGCAGCCTCGACAGAAGAGACACCGGGGAGCTGTTTTTT.

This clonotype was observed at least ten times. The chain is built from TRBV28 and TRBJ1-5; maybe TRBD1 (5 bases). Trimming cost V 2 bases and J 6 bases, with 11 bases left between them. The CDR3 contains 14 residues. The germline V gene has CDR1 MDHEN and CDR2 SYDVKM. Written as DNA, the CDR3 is TGTGCCAGCAGTTTACTGGACACGGGTCAGCCCCAGCATTTT. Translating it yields CASSLLDTGQPQHF.

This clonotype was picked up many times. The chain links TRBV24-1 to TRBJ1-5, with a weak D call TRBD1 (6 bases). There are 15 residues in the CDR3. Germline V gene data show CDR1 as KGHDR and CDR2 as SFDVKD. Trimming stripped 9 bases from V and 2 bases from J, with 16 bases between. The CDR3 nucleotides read TGTGCCACCTCCCCACAGGGTGAGGGCAATCAGCCCCAGCATTTT. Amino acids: CATSPQGEGNQPQHF.

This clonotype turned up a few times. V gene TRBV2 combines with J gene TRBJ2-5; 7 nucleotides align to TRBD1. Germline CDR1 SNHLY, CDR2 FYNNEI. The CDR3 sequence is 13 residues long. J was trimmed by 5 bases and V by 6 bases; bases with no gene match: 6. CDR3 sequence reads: CASRGQSRETQYF. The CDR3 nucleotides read TGTGCCAGCAGGGGACAGAGTAGGGAGACCCAGTACTTC.

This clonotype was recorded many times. The CDR3 region has the DNA TGTGCCAGCAGCCCCAGGGGCGCGGGAGGACTGTACGAGCAGTACTTC. It is translated as CASSPRGAGGLYEQYF. This chain joins TRBV7-2 and TRBJ2-7; TRBD2 matches 8 bases. Per germline, CDR1 SGHTA and CDR2 FQGNSA. The J segment lost 4 bases and the V segment lost 5 bases, leaving 13 bases of the junction unmatched. This CDR3 has 16 amino acids. The whole variable domain, remainder taken from reference TRBV7-2 and TRBJ2-7, is GAGVSQSPSNKVTEKGKDVELRCDPISGHTALYWYRQSLGQGLEFLIYFQGNSAPDKSGLPSDRFSAERTGGSVSTLTIQRTQQEDSAVYLCASSPRGAGGLYEQYFGPGTRLTVT.

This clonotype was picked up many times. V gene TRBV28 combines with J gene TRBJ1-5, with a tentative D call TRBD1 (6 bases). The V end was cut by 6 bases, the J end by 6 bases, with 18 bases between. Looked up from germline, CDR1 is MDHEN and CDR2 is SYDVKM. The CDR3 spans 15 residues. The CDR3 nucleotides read TGTGCCAGCAGGGAAGAGGGGGTTGTAAGTCAGCCCCAGCATTTT. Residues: CASREEGVVSQPQHF.